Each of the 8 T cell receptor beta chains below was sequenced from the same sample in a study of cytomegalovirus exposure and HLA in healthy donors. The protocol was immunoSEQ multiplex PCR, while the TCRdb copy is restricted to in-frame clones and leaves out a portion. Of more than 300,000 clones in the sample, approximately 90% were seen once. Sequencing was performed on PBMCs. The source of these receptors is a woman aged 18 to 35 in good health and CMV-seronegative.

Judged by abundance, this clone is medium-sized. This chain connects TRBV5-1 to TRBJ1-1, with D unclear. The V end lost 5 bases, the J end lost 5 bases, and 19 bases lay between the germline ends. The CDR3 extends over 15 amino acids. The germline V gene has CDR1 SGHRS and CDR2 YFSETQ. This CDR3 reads CASRSGRDYGTEAFF. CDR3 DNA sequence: TGCGCCAGCAGAAGTGGTCGGGATTATGGTACTGAAGCTTTCTTT.

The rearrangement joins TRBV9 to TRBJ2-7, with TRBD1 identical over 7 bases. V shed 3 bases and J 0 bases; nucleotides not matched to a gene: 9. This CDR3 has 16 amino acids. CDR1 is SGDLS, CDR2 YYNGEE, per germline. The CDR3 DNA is TGTGCCAGCAGCGACCCCCGGGACAGCTTCTCCTACGAGCAGTACTTC. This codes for CASSDPRDSFSYEQYF.

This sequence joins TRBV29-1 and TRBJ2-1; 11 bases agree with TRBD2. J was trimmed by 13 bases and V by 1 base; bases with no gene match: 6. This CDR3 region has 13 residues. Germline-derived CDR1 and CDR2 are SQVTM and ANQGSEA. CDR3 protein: CSVEASGRPGQFF. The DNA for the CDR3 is TGCAGCGTTGAAGCTAGCGGGAGGCCCGGACAGTTCTTC.

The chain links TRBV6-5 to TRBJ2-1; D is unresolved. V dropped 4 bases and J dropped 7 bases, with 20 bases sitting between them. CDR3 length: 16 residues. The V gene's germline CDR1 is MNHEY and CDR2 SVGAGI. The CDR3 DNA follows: TGTGCCAGCAGTTCCGGAAGGAGACGAATTCAAAATGAGCAGTTCTTC. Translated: CASSSGRRRIQNEQFF.

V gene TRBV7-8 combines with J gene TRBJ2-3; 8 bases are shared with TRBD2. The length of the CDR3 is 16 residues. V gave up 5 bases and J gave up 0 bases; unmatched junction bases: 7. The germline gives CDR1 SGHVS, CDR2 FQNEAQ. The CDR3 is CASSLRAGGSTDTQYF. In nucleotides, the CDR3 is TGTGCCAGCAGCCTTCGGGCGGGGGGAAGCACAGATACGCAGTATTTT.

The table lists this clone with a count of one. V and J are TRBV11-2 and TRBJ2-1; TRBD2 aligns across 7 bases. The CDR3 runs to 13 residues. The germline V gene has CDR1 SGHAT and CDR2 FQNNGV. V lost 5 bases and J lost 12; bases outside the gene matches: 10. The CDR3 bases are TGTGCCAGCAGCCCCCCGGCGGGGGTCGTGCAGTTCTTC. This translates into CASSPPAGVVQFF.

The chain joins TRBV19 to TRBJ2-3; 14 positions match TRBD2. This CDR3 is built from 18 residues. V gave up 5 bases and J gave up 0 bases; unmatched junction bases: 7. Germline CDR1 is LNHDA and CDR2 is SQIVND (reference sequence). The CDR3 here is CASSSWTSGGLSTDTQYF. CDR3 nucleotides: TGTGCCAGTAGTTCGTGGACTAGCGGGGGGCTCAGCACAGATACGCAGTATTTT. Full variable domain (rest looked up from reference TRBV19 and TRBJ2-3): DGGITQSPKYLFRKEGQNVTLSCEQNLNHDAMYWYRQDPGQGLRLIYYSQIVNDFQKGDIAEGYSVSREKKESFPLTVTSAQKNPTAFYLCASSSWTSGGLSTDTQYFGPGTRLTVL.

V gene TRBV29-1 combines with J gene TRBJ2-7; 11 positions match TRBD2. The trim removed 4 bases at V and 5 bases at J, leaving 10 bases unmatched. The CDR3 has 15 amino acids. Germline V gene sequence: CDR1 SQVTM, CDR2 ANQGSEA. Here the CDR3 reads CSVGRDLAGGNEQYF. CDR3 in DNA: TGCAGCGTTGGCCGAGACCTAGCGGGGGGCAACGAGCAGTACTTC.